This T cell receptor (beta chain) was recorded in a study of blood T cell repertoires in COVID-19. Study-wide background: Sources were T cells, B-cell-depleted T cells, or PBMCs; the material itself was cDNA or gDNA.

The V gene lost 4 bases and the J gene lost 1 base, with 13 bases spanning the gap. This CDR3 is built from 15 residues. Germline CDR1 SGHTS, CDR2 YDEGEE. This study enrolled people aged 18 to 89 from roughly 22 US geographic areas. As originally analysed: The authors estimated nucleated cell counts from reference gene primer amplification. The table came from immunoSEQ multiplex PCR; TCRdb's copy has only in-frame clones and leaves some out. V and J calls and clone size are those listed in that table; D and trimming were worked out from the DNA. Seen here are approximately 400,000 clones, around 87% observed once, and the top ten hold around 1.3%.

The chain couples TRBV5-8 to TRBJ2-3; TRBD2 is a possible D gene (5 bases). The TCR comes from a man under 40 who had recovered from COVID-19. The material sequenced was PBMCs or T cells enriched from blood (not recorded which). The CDR3 DNA reads TGTGCCAGCAGCCCTATAGGGAGCGGCACAGATACGCAGTATTTT. Translated: CASSPIGSGTDTQYF.